The subject of this entry is one T cell receptor (beta chain). The count of this clone is one. The antigen this receptor binds is unknown. Nothing much larger sits one base from this clone, and base qualities are not available. Taken from the germline V gene, the CDR1 and CDR2 loops are SGHDT and YYEEEE. The V and J ends are trimmed by 4 bases and 11 bases, leaving 18 bases between them. Counted from cysteine to phenylalanine, this CDR3 has 14 amino acids. Just the 42-base CDR3 DNA is kept, in frame starting at base 1. The donors were healthy, HIV-negative adults who had no recently reported acute infections or vaccinations. Every donor was a Caucasian adult residing in Nashville, Tennessee, USA. For unsorted samples, around 85 million PBMCs were counted, and genomic DNA was extracted using the QIAamp DNA Blood Mini kit. Blood was obtained by leukapheresis, after which PBMCs were separated by Ficoll-Histopaque density gradient centrifugation and cryopreserved in liquid nitrogen vapor phase.

Using the deep immunoSEQ assay, TCR CDR3 regions were amplified from genomic DNA by multiplex PCR. Extracted genomic DNA from each cell subset was distributed evenly across all wells of several immunoSEQ 96-well plates, and each plate was treated as a replicate. For unsorted PBMC, each replicate PCR was loaded with approximately 330 ng genomic DNA, equivalent to tens of thousands of T cell genomes. Genomic DNA from unsorted PBMC was sequenced over ten immunoSEQ deep assay plates. Purified libraries were measured with a Qubit 3.0 fluorometer, size-checked on a Bioanalyzer 2100, and measured again with the KAPA Library Quantification kit. Each immunoSEQ 96-well plate was sequenced on its own single-read 150-cycle Illumina NextSeq 550 flow cell. The original pipeline was this. Because the immunoSEQ output held only junctional sequences and lacked quality scores, the filtering could not match the filtering applied to full-length reads. Sequences were annotated with PyIR, a Python wrapper for IgBLAST v1.9, and V/J genes and CDR3 were assigned using IMGT germline references. Reads with weak V/J assignments (E-value above 1e-6), missing CDR3, stop codons, out-of-frame junctions, or ambiguous translated residues were removed. V3J clonotypes were defined as sequences sharing the same inferred V gene, J gene, and CDR3 amino acid sequence. The percentage overlap between two repertoires was calculated by dividing the number of shared unique clonotypes by the size of the smaller repertoire. RTK rarefaction, the Chao1 estimator, and Recon v2.1 estimates of unobserved clonotypes were used to assess repertoire richness. The table was pulled from immuneACCESS by TCRdb, which kept in-frame rearrangements only. Such tables lose some clones; where checked, under half of the loss comes from unresolved V genes, and the rest has no known cause. V and J calls and clone size follow that table, whereas D and trimming were derived from the DNA. This sample is represented by around 500,000 clones; around 78% of them were singletons. Jointly, the top ten make up roughly 13% of the sample.

This record belongs to a study of shared clonotypes between healthy human individuals (dated by TCRdb to 2020 to 2021). For context, the study as a whole: Two women and a few men aged 18 to 49 years were included in the cohort. Different laboratories and diverse techniques were used to prepare libraries and sequence TCR repertoires, to increase sequencing depth and limit assay-specific biases. Between about 0.9 and 8.9 billion PBMCs per donor were obtained by leukapheresis. To estimate repertoire size and how much clonotype sharing occurs between individuals, the study deeply sequenced the blood TCR repertoires of roughly 5 healthy adults. The research as a whole found: Based on pairwise subsampling, the degree of clonotype sharing among donors was expected to be affected by sequencing depth. Sampling was restricted to blood, and TCR repertoires in tissue are likely to differ from TCR repertoires in blood. Because the study included only a small number of donors, the genetic and exposure-history diversity represented was limited.

The sequence derives from a woman aged 35 to 49 in good health. Some clones in this sample may be carry-over from other donors' samples. Sample: PBMCs. The V and J genes are TRBV5-6 and TRBJ1-4; TRBD1 is a possible D gene, resting on 6 matching bases. The CDR3 reads CASSPSGAEKKLFF. The DNA sequence follows: TGTGCCAGCAGCCCGTCAGGGGCTGAGAAGAAACTGTTTTTT.